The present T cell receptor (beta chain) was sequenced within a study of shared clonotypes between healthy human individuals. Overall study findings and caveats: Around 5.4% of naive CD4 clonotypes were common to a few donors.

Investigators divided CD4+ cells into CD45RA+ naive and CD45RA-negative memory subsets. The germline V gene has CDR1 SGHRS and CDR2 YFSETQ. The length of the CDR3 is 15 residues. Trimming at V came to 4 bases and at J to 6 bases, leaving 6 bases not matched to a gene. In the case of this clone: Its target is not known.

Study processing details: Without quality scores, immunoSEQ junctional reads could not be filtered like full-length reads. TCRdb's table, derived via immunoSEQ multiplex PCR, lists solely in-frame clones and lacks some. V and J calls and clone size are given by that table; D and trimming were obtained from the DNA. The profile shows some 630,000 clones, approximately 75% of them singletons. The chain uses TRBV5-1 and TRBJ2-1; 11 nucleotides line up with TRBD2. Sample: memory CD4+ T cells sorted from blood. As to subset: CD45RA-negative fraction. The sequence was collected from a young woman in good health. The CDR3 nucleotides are TGCGCCAGCAGCGAGCGACTAGCGGGGCTCAATGAGCAGTTCTTC. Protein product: CASSERLAGLNEQFF.